This T cell receptor beta chain was profiled in a study of human CD8 memory T cell subsets. Scientists made TCR beta libraries using UMI-labeled 5' RACE. From the 5' RACE reads, TCRdb lists one entry per CDR3 protein and no DNA. The sample totals more than 4,500 distinct CDR3 sequences. Germline-derived CDR1 and CDR2 are MGHDK and SYGVNS. The CDR3 covers 11 residues. Specimen: CD8+ effector memory T cells (TEM) sorted from PBMCs. Regarding subset: effector memory CD8 T cells, CCR7- CD45RO+ CD95+. The sequence came from a human donor in good health. V gene TRBV25-1 combines with J gene TRBJ2-2; TCRdb lists TRBD2, though no DNA is available to test this call. The CDR3 reads CASSLLEELFF.